The entry that follows covers one T cell receptor (beta chain) sequence. The antigen remains undetermined. Repertoires were generated with immunoSEQ multiplex PCR, while TCRdb's copy carries only in-frame clones and drops some. The sample has around 30,000 clones; 60% to 85% are singletons. The V end lost 6 bases, the J end lost 9 bases, and 15 bases lay between the germline ends. In germline, CDR1 is SNHLY, CDR2 FYNNEI. The CDR3 covers 13 residues. The sample originates from a study of a mutant IDH1 vaccine in newly diagnosed glioma. Study-level background: The treated population exhibited a male proportion of 62.5%, a female proportion of about 38%, and a mean age of about 40 years. Patients were pretreated with radiotherapy, temozolomide, or both, mostly both.

Overall study results and limits: With respect to changes in top peripheral T cell clonotypes, pseudoprogression seemed unrelated.

The time point was: baseline, week 1 (first vaccination visit). Indicated treatment: pre-vaccination baseline after standard-of-care therapy. In every donor, the tumor was a new WHO grade 3 or 4 IDH1-mutant, ATRX-lost astrocytoma. The gene calls are TRBV2 and TRBJ1-5, with unresolved D. The sequence was collected from a man aged 45-65 years with glioma. Some clones in this sample may be carry-over from other donors' samples. The specimen comprised peripheral blood mononuclear cells (PBMCs), sampled from a glioma patient treated with radiotherapy, temozolomide or both. CDR3 in DNA: TGTGCCAGCAGGCGGACCGCTCTCCTGCCCCAGCATTTT. Its protein product is CASRRTALLPQHF.